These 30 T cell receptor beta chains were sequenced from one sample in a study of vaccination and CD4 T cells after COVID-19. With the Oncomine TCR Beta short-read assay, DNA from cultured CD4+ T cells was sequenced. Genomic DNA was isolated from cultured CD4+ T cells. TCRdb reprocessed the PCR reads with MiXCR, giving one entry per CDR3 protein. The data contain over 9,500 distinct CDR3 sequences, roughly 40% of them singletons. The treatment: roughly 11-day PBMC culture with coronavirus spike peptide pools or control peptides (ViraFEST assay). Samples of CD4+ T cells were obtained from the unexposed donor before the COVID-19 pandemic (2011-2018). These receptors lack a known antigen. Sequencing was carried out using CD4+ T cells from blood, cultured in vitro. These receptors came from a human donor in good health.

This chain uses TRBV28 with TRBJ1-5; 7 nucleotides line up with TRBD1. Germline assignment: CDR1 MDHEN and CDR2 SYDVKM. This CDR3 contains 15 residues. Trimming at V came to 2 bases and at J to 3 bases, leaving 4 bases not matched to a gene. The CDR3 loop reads CASSLVDRDNQPQHF. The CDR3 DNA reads TGTGCCAGCAGTTTAGTAGACAGGGACAATCAGCCCCAGCATTTT.

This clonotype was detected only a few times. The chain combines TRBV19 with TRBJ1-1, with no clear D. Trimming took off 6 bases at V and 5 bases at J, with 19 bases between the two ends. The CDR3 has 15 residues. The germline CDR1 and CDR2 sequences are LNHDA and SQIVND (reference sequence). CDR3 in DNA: TGTGCCAGTAGCGCCGGGTCGGCGGGCGAGACTGAAGCTTTCTTT. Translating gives CASSAGSAGETEAFF. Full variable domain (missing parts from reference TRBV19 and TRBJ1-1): DGGITQSPKYLFRKEGQNVTLSCEQNLNHDAMYWYRQDPGQGLRLIYYSQIVNDFQKGDIAEGYSVSREKKESFPLTVTSAQKNPTAFYLCASSAGSAGETEAFFGQGTRLTVV.

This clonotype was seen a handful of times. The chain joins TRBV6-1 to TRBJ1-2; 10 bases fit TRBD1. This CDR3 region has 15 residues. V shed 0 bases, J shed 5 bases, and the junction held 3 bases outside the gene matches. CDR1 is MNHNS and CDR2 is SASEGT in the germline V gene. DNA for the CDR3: TGTGCCAGCAGTGAAGCGATGGGACAGGGGTATGGCTACACCTTC. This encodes CASSEAMGQGYGYTF.

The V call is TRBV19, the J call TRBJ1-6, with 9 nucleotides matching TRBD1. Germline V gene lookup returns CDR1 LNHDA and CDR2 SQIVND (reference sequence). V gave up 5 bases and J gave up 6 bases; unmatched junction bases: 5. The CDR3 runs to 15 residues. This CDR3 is CASSVTGGRNSPLHF. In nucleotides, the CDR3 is TGTGCCAGTAGTGTGACAGGGGGTCGTAATTCACCCCTCCACTTT.

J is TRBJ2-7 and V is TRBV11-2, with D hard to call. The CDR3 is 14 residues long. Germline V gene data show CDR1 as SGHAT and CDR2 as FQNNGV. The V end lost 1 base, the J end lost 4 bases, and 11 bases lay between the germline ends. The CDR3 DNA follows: TGTGCCAGCAGCTTAGTTGGCAGACGGTACGAGCAGTACTTC. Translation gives CASSLVGRRYEQYF.

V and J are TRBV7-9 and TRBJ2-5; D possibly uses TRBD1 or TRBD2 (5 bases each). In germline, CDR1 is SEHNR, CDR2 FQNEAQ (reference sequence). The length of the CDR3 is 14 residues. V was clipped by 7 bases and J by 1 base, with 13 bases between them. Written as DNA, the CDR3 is TGTGCCAGCACCGAGGGGCGAACCCAAGAGACCCAGTACTTC. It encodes CASTEGRTQETQYF. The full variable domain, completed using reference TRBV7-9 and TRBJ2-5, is DTGVSQNPRHKITKRGQNVTFRCDPISEHNRLYWYRQTLGQGPEFLTYFQNEAQLEKSRLLSDRFSAERPKGSFSTLEIQRTEQGDSAMYLCASTEGRTQETQYFGPGTRLLVL.

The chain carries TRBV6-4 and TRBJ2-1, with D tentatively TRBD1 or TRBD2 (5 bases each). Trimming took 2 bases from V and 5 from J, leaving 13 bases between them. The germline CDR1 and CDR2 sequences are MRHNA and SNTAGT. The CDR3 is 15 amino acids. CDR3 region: CASSDPGAPNNEQFF. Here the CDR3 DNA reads TGTGCCAGCAGTGACCCCGGGGCGCCAAACAATGAGCAGTTCTTC.

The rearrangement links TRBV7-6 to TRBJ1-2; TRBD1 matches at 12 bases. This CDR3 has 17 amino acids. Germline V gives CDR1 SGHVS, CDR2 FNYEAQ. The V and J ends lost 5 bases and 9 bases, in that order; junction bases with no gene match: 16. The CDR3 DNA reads TGTGCCAGCAGCCCTTCCGGGACAGGGGGCGCTATGGCTAGCTACACCTTC. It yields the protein CASSPSGTGGAMASYTF. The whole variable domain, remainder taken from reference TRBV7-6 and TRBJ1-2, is GAGVSQSPRYKVTKRGQDVALRCDPISGHVSLYWYRQALGQGPEFLTYFNYEAQQDKSGLPNDRFSAERPEGSISTLTIQRTEQRDSAMYRCASSPSGTGGAMASYTFGSGTRLTVV.

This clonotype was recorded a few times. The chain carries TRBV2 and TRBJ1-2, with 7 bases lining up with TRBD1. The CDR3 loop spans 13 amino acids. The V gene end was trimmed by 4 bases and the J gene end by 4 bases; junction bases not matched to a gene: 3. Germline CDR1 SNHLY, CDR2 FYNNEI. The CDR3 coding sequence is TGTGCCAGCAGTGCTAGGACAGGCTATGGCTACACCTTC. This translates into CASSARTGYGYTF.

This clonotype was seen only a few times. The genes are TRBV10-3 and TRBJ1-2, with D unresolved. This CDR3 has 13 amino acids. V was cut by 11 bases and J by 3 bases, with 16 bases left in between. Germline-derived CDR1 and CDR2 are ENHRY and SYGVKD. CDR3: CAASGVGDYGYTF. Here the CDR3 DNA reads TGTGCCGCCAGCGGGGTGGGAGACTATGGCTACACCTTC.

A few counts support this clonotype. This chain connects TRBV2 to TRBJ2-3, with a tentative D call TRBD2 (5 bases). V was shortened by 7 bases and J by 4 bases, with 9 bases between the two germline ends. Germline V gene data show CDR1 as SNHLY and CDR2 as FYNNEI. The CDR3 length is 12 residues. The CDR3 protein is CASKERSDTQYF. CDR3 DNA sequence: TGTGCCAGCAAGGAGCGGTCAGATACGCAGTATTTT.

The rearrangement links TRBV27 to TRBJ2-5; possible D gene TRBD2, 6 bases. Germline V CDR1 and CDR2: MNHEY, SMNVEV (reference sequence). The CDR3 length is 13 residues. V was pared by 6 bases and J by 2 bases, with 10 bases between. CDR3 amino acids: CASRGAGQETQYF. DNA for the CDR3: TGTGCCAGCAGAGGGGCGGGGCAAGAGACCCAGTACTTC.

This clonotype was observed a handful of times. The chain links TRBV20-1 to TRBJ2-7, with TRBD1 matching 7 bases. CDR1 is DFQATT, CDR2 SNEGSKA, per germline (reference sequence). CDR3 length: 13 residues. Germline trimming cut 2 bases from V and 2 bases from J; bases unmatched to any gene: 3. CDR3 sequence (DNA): TGCAGTGCTAGACCCGGACAGGCCTACGAGCAGTACTTC. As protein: CSARPGQAYEQYF.

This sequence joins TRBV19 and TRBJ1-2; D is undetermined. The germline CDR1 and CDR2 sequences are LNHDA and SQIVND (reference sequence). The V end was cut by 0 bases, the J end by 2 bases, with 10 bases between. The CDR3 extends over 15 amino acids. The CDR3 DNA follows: TGTGCCAGTAGTATAGATCGGGTGAAAAACTATGGCTACACCTTC. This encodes CASSIDRVKNYGYTF.

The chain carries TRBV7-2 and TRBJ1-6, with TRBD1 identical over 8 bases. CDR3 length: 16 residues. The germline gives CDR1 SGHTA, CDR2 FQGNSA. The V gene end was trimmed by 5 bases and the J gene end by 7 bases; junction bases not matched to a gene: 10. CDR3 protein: CASSPGQGRRNSPLHF. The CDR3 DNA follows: TGTGCCAGCAGCCCTGGACAGGGCCGGAGGAATTCACCCCTCCACTTT.

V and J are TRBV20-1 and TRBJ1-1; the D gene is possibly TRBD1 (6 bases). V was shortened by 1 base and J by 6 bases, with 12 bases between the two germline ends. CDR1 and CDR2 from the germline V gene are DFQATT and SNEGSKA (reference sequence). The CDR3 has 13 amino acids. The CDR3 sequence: CSARGTAAAEAFF. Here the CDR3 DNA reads TGCAGTGCTAGAGGGACAGCAGCGGCTGAAGCTTTCTTT.

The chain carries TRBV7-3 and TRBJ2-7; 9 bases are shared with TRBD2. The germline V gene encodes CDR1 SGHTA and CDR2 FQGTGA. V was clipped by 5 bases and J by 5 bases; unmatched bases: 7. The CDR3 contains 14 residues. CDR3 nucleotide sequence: TGTGCCAGCAGCCCCGGGGTAGCGGGAGACGAGCAGTACTTC. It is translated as CASSPGVAGDEQYF. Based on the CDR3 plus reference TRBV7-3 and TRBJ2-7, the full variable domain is GAGVSQTPSNKVTEKGKYVELRCDPISGHTALYWYRQSLGQGPEFLIYFQGTGAADDSGLPNDRFFAVRPEGSVSTLKIQRTERGDSAVYLCASSPGVAGDEQYFGPGTRLTVT.

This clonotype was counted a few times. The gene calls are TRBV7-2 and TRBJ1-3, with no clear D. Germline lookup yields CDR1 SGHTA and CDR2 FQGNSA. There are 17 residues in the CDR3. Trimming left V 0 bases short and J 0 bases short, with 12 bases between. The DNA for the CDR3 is TGTGCCAGCAGCTTAGCCCCCGCGGCCAGCTCTGGAAACACCATATATTTT. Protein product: CASSLAPAASSGNTIYF.

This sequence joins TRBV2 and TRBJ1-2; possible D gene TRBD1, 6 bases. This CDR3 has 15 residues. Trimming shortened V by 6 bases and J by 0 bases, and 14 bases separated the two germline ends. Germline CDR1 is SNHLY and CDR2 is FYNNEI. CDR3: CASREQGPSNYGYTF. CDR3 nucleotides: TGTGCCAGCAGAGAACAGGGCCCTTCTAACTATGGCTACACCTTC.

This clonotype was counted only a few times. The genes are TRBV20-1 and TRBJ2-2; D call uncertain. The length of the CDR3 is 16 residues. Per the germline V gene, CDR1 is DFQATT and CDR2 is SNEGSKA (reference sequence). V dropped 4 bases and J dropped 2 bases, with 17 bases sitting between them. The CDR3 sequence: CSAIVGAFRNTGELFF. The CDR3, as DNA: TGCAGTGCTATAGTAGGAGCCTTTCGTAACACCGGGGAGCTGTTTTTT.

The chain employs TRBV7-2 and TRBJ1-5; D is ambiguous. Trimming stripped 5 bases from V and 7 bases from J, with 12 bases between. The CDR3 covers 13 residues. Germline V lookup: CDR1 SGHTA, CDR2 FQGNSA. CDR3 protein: CASSRDSSQPQHF. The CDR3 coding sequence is TGTGCCAGCAGCCGAGATAGTAGCCAGCCCCAGCATTTT.

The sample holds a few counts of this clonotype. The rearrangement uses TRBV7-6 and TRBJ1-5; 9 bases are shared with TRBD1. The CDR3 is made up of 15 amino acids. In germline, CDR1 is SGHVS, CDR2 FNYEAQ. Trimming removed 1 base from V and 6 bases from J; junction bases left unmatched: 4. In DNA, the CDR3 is TGTGCCAGCAGCTTAGGGACAGGGGAAGGTCAGCCCCAGCATTTT. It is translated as CASSLGTGEGQPQHF.

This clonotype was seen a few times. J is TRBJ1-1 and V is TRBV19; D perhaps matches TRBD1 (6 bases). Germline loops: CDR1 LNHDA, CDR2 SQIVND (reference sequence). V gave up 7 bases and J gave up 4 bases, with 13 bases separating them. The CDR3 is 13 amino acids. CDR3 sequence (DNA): TGTGCCAGTATCCGAAGGGGGTCCACTGAAGCTTTCTTT. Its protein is CASIRRGSTEAFF.

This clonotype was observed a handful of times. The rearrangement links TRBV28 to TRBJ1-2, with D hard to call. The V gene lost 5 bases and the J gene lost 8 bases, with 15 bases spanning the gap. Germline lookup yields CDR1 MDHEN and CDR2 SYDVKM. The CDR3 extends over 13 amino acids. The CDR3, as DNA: TGTGCCAGCAGTATAGGGCCTCTTTACGGCTACACCTTC. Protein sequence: CASSIGPLYGYTF.

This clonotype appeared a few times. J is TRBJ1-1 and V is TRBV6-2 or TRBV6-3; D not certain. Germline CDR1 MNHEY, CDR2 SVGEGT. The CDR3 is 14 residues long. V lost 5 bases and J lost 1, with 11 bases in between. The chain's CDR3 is CASSLRAENTEAFF. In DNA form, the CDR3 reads TGTGCCAGCAGTCTCCGGGCCGAGAACACTGAAGCTTTCTTT.

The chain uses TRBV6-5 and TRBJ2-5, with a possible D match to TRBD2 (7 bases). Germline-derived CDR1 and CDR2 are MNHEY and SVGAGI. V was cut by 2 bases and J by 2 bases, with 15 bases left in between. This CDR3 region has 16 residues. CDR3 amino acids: CASSYPRGGLQETQYF. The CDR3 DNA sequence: TGTGCCAGCAGTTACCCTAGGGGGGGGCTTCAAGAGACCCAGTACTTC.

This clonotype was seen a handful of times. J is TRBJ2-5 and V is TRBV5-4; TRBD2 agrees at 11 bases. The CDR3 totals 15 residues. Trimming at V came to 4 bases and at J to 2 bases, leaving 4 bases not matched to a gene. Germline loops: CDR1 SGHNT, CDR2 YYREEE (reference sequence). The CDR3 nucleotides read TGTGCCAGCAGCCAGCGACTAGCGGGACAAGAGACCCAGTACTTC. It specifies CASSQRLAGQETQYF.

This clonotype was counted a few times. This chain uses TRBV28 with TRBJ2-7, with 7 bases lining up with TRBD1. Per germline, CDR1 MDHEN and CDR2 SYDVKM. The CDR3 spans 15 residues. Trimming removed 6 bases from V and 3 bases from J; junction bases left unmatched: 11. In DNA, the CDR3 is TGTGCCAGCAGCCTACCTCGGGCAGGGGGCTACGAGCAGTACTTC. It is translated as CASSLPRAGGYEQYF.

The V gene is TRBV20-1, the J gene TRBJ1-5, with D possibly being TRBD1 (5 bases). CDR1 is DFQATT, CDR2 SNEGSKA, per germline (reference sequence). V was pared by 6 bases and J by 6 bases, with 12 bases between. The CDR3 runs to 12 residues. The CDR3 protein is CSAVRGGQPQHF. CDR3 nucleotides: TGCAGTGCGGTAAGGGGAGGTCAGCCCCAGCATTTT.

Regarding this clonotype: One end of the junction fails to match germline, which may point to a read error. The CDR3 region is CASSPGPGQEGLNGYNF. The CDR3 DNA is TGCGCCAGCAGCCCGGGTCCCGGCCAAGAGGGTTTGAATGGCTACAACTTC. The V gene is TRBV5-1, the J gene TRBJ1-2; D remains ambiguous. Per germline, CDR1 SGHRS and CDR2 YFSETQ. The CDR3 sequence is 17 residues long.